This TCR beta chain comes out of a study of blood T cell repertoires in COVID-19. Participants were placed into cohorts based on the clinical history they reported. TCRdb keeps only in-frame clones here, not all; method: immunoSEQ multiplex PCR. The table lists fewer than 200,000 clones, roughly 82% of them singletons. CDR1 and CDR2 (germline): PRHDT, FYEKMQ (reference sequence). Trimming pared 0 bases from V and 5 bases from J, leaving 8 bases between. CDR3 length: 14 residues. Specimen: PBMCs or T cells enriched from blood (not recorded which). The chain is built from TRBV13 and TRBJ2-1; no clear D. This TCR derives from a woman in her fifties or sixties with acute COVID-19. The DNA for the CDR3 is TGTGCCAGCAGCTTAGGTCCGCGGAACAATGAGCAGTTCTTC. Protein: CASSLGPRNNEQFF. Full variable domain (outside the CDR3, taken from reference TRBV13 and TRBJ2-1): AAGVIQSPRHLIKEKRETATLKCYPIPRHDTVYWYQQGPGQDPQFLISFYEKMQSDKGSIPDRFSAQQFSDYHSELNMSSLELGDSALYFCASSLGPRNNEQFFGPGTRLTVL.